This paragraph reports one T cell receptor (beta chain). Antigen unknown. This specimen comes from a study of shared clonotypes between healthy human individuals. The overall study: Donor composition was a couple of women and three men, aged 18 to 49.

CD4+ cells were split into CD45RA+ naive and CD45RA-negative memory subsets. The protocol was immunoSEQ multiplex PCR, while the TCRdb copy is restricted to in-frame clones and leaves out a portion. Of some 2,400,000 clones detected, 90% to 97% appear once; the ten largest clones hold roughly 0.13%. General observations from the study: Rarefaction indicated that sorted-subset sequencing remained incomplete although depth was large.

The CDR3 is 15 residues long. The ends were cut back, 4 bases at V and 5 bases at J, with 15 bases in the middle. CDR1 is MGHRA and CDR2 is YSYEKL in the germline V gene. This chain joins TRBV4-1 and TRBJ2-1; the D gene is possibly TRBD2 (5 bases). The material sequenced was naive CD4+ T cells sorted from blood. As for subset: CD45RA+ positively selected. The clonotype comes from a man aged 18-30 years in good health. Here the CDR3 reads CASSPHWTAHNEQFF. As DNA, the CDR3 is TGCGCCAGCAGCCCACACTGGACTGCCCACAATGAGCAGTTCTTC.